These T cell receptor beta chains were read from a single sample in a study of CD8+ T cells in alopecia areata. Profiling relied on immunoSEQ multiplex PCR, and the TCRdb table lists in-frame clones only, not all of them. The sample shows a few hundred thousand clones, roughly two fifths of them seen only once. The sequenced sample was CD4+ T cells sorted from blood, obtained between weeks 30 and 35, from a patient treated with tofacitinib. All receptors come from a human donor with alopecia areata. The CDR3 runs from the conserved cysteine through the conserved F or W. D genes are given only for firm matches. Size is omitted from some rows. Given values are once, few, many or a class for expanded clones.

TGTGCCACCAGCAGAGTTGGCGGGGGTTCCTACGGGCAGTACTTC CATSRVGGGSYGQYF TRBJ2-7 15 - TRBV15 TRBD2
TGTGCCAGTAGGCTACAGGGGAGCACAGATACGCAGTATTTT CASRLQGSTDTQYF TRBJ2-3 14 - TRBV19 TRBD1
TGTGCCTGGAGTGGGCCCAGAGGTAATGAAAAACTGTTTTTT CAWSGPRGNEKLFF TRBJ1-4 14 - TRBV30 -
TGTGCCTGGAGTGTAATACGGGACAGGGGCTTCTATGGCTACACCTTC CAWSVIRDRGFYGYTF TRBJ1-2 16 - TRBV30 TRBD1
TGTGCCAGCAATGAGAAGGGGCTAGCGGGGTTCGAGCAGTACTTC CASNEKGLAGFEQYF TRBJ2-7 15 - TRBV28 TRBD2
TGTGCCTGGAGTCCAATGGACGGGAGGAGGGAGACCCAGTACTTC CAWSPMDGRRETQYF TRBJ2-5 15 few TRBV30 TRBD2
TGTGCCAGCAGCCCGGCATTGAACTATGGCTACACCTTC CASSPALNYGYTF TRBJ1-2 13 - TRBV5-4 -
TGTGCCAGCAGTCGAGGAGGGACGGCAGAAAAACTGTTTTTT CASSRGGTAEKLFF TRBJ1-4 14 few TRBV28 -
TGTGCCATCAGTGGTGAGGGGTTAGAGACCCAGTACTTC CAISGEGLETQYF TRBJ2-5 13 few TRBV10-3 -
TGTGCCAGCAGCTTTACAGGGATGGGTGGGAGCAATCAGCCCCAGCATTTT CASSFTGMGGSNQPQHF TRBJ1-5 17 - TRBV7-8 -
TGTGCCAGCAGCTCTGGGACAGGGGGCTATGATACGCAGTATTTT CASSSGTGGYDTQYF TRBJ2-3 15 few TRBV7-6 TRBD1
TGCGCCAGCAGCACCGGGACTAGCGGGCTGCAAGAGACCCAGTACTTC CASSTGTSGLQETQYF TRBJ2-5 16 few TRBV5-1 TRBD2
TGTGCCAGCAGCTTAAAGGCTTCGAACACTGAAGCTTTCTTT CASSLKASNTEAFF TRBJ1-1 14 many TRBV7-9 -
TGCGCCAGCAGGGATCACAGGGGCCCCTCTGGGGCCAACGTCCTGACTTTC CASRDHRGPSGANVLTF TRBJ2-6 17 - TRBV5-1 TRBD1
TGTGCCAGCAGTTTTCGGCCCGGCGATGAGCAGTTCTTC CASSFRPGDEQFF TRBJ2-1 13 many TRBV7-2 -
TGTGCCAGCAGTCCACAGGGAACTGGAAACACCATATATTTT CASSPQGTGNTIYF TRBJ1-3 14 few TRBV6-5 -
TGTGCCATCAGTGCCGTTAGCGGGAGTAAGGACGAGCAGTACTTC CAISAVSGSKDEQYF TRBJ2-7 15 few TRBV6-6 TRBD2
TGTGCCTGGAGTGTCGGGGGGAGCTCCTACGAGCAGTACTTC CAWSVGGSSYEQYF TRBJ2-7 14 few TRBV30 TRBD2
TGCGCCAGCACCAAAGGCCGGGGCGGCGCTTTCTTT CASTKGRGGAFF TRBJ1-1 12 - TRBV4-1 -
TGTGCCAGCAGCGTAGACCACAGGGATTCACCCCTCCACTTT CASSVDHRDSPLHF TRBJ1-6 14 many TRBV9 -
TGTGCCTGGAGTGTGACTGGTATCTCTGGGTTCTTC CAWSVTGISGFF TRBJ2-1 12 - TRBV30 -
TGTGCCAGCAGCCTCGGGACAGGGGTAAACTATGGCTACACCTTC CASSLGTGVNYGYTF TRBJ1-2 15 few TRBV6-6 TRBD1
TGTGCCAGCAGCGTTACCGAGGATACGCAGTATTTT CASSVTEDTQYF TRBJ2-3 12 - TRBV2 -
TGCGCCAGCAGCTACCGAGCGGGGGCCACAGATACGCAGTATTTT CASSYRAGATDTQYF TRBJ2-3 15 few TRBV5-1 TRBD2
TGTGCCAGCTCACTTGACACTTCAGGTGGCTACACCTTC CASSLDTSGGYTF TRBJ1-2 13 few TRBV18 -
TGTGCCAGCAGTATCGACAGGGCTAGAACCCTCCACTTT CASSIDRARTLHF TRBJ1-6 13 - TRBV6-1 TRBD1
TGTGCCAGCAGCTTAGATCATACTGATGAAGCTTTCTTT CASSLDHTDEAFF TRBJ1-1 13 - TRBV11-3 -
TGCAGCGTGAATAGCGGGAGATCTTCCTACGAGCAGTACTTC CSVNSGRSSYEQYF TRBJ2-7 14 - TRBV29-1 TRBD2
TGTGCCAGCAGCCCTTCGAGGCTAGGGGAGCTGGAGCCCCAGCATTTT CASSPSRLGELEPQHF TRBJ1-5 16 - TRBV7-2 -
TGTGCCTGGAGACCATCATCAGGGAACACTGAAGCTTTCTTT CAWRPSSGNTEAFF TRBJ1-1 14 - TRBV30 -
TGTGCCAGCAGTGCCTACTCCTACGAGCAGTACTTC CASSAYSYEQYF TRBJ2-7 12 - TRBV6-6 -
TGTGCCAGCAGCTTATCGGGCGGCACAGATACGCAGTATTTT CASSLSGGTDTQYF TRBJ2-3 14 - TRBV7-2 -
TGTGCCAGCTCCACCCAGGGACTGAGGAATGAGCAGTTCTTC CASSTQGLRNEQFF TRBJ2-1 14 - TRBV18 -
TGTGCCAGCAGTGACCGTGCGGTTCGCACAGATACGCAGTATTTT CASSDRAVRTDTQYF TRBJ2-3 15 - TRBV25-1 -
TGTGCCAGCAGCCCGGAAGTGGTAGCGAGAGGCGGGGAGCAGTTCTTC CASSPEVVARGGEQFF TRBJ2-1 16 few TRBV7-9 -
TGTGCCAGCAGTCGACAGGGTGGTCGGTACAATGAGCAGTTCTTC CASSRQGGRYNEQFF TRBJ2-1 15 - TRBV6-1 TRBD1
TGTGCCTGGAGTCCCCAGACAGCTAACTATGGCTACACCTTC CAWSPQTANYGYTF TRBJ1-2 14 - TRBV30 -